This T cell receptor beta chain was sequenced in a study of shared clonotypes between healthy human individuals. Study outcomes and limitations: The study found about 5% of naive CD4 clonotypes shared across four donors.

Per the original methods: Filtering differed for immunoSEQ, which gave only junction sequences without quality scores. Sequencing used immunoSEQ multiplex PCR; TCRdb keeps in-frame clones, though not all of them. The V and J calls and clone size were taken over from that table, and D and trimming were inferred from the DNA. The sample contains 2,500,000 or so clones, roughly 90% of which appear only once. The CDR3 has 14 amino acids. The germline V gene has CDR1 MNHNY and CDR2 SVGAGI (reference sequence). The J segment lost 2 bases and the V segment lost 7 bases, leaving 6 bases of the junction unmatched. The study drew its donors from healthy HIV-negative adults without recent acute infections or vaccinations. Memory CD4+ cells were the fraction left after CD45RA+ naive selection. As concerns this clone: Its matching antigen is unknown.

V gene TRBV6-6 combines with J gene TRBJ2-7; TRBD1 agrees at 9 bases. The sequence derives from a man younger than 35 in good health. Some clones in this sample may be carry-over from other donors' samples. Source material: naive CD4+ T cells from PBMCs. As to subset: CD45RA+ positively selected. CDR3 in amino acids: CASKTGTGTYEQYF. The CDR3 DNA follows: TGTGCCAGCAAGACCGGGACAGGGACCTACGAGCAGTACTTC.